This TCR beta chain was documented in a study of vaccination effects on CD4 cells after COVID-19. Points on this clone: No antigen is known for it.

The ViraFEST assay expanded antigen-specific CD4+ T cells with viral peptide pools before sequencing. At the end of approximately 10 days of culture, CD4+ T cells were isolated. Negative nucleocapsid antibody tests before and after vaccination confirmed no previous SARS-CoV-2 infection. The CDR3 totals 17 residues. Germline V CDR1 and CDR2: SGHKS, YYEKEE (reference sequence). J lost 4 bases, V lost 4 bases, and 9 bases had no gene match. Sequencing used immunoSEQ multiplex PCR; TCRdb keeps in-frame clones, though not all of them. This sample has 41,000 or so clones, with approximately 80% found just once. The study, taken as a whole, reports: Small numbers of convalescent patients limited the study. It also lacked early post-infection timepoints.

The J gene is TRBJ2-5, the V gene TRBV5-5; 14 nucleotides match TRBD2. The sample consisted of CD4+ T cells from PBMCs cultured with HCoV-NL63 spike peptides, taken before COVID-19 vaccination. This receptor was obtained from a human donor who received a COVID-19 vaccine. The CDR3 bases are TGTGCCAGCAGCCTGGGACTAGCGGGGGCGTTTGGAGAGACCCAGTACTTC. The encoded protein is CASSLGLAGAFGETQYF.